Described below is a single T cell receptor beta chain sequence and its context. What it recognizes is unknown. The sample is drawn from a study of graft-versus-host responses after intestinal transplantation. Across the whole study: Grafts were multivisceral, liver-intestinal, or isolated intestinal. Study results and caveats: After transplant, early declines in HvG clones were associated with peak levels of circulating GvH clones. Some GvH clones appeared in ileal mucosa or blood before recipient bone marrow. High graft-versus-host to host-versus-graft clonal ratios were found in allografts of patients who had graft-donor T cell macrochimerism.

Sequencing was performed with immunoSEQ multiplex PCR; in TCRdb, only in-frame clones are kept and a portion is missing. The sample carries some 88,000 clones, around 93% recorded once. The CDR3 has 13 residues. Germline CDR1 LNHDA, CDR2 SQIVND (reference sequence). The J segment lost 6 bases and the V segment lost 5 bases, leaving 3 bases of the junction unmatched. The genes are TRBV19 and TRBJ2-2, with 7 bases matching TRBD2. The sequence was obtained from a human donor who received an intestinal transplant. The sequenced sample was unstimulated CD8+ T cells sorted from spleen or lymph node cells, obtained before intestinal transplant. CDR3 loop: CASSWGGAGELFF. In nucleotides, the CDR3 is TGTGCCAGTAGTTGGGGGGGAGCCGGGGAGCTGTTTTTT.